These 9 T cell receptor beta chains share one sample of origin, sequenced in a study of T cell changes during pregnancy in multiple sclerosis. Measured with immunoSEQ multiplex PCR; TCRdb has only the in-frame clones, and not every one. The sample consists of approximately 50,000 clones, approximately 92% of them appearing once. This specimen consisted of CD4+ T cells from peripheral blood mononuclear cells, obtained in the third trimester of pregnancy. The receptors were gathered from a female donor with multiple sclerosis, enrolled in a pregnancy study.

The chain uses TRBV7-8 and TRBJ1-3; 9 bases match TRBD1. The CDR3 extends over 20 amino acids. The V gene end was trimmed by 0 bases and the J gene end by 0 bases; junction bases not matched to a gene: 12. CDR1 is SGHVS, CDR2 FQNEAQ, per germline. CDR3 in amino acids: CASSLAIRGTGSSSGNTIYF. The CDR3 DNA follows: TGTGCCAGCAGCTTAGCCATCCGCGGGACAGGGTCTAGCTCTGGAAACACCATATATTTT. Full variable domain (missing parts from reference TRBV7-8 and TRBJ1-3): GAGVSQSPRYKVAKRGQDVALRCDPISGHVSLFWYQQALGQGPEFLTYFQNEAQLDKSGLPSDRFFAERPEGSVSTLKIQRTQQEDSAVYLCASSLAIRGTGSSSGNTIYFGEGSWLTVV.

The rearrangement uses TRBV4-1 and TRBJ2-3; 10 bases match TRBD1. The germline CDR1 and CDR2 sequences are MGHRA and YSYEKL. V shed 5 bases and J 11 bases; nucleotides not matched to a gene: 16. This CDR3 is built from 16 residues. This CDR3 is CASSSYRDRGEGMQYF. CDR3 nucleotides: TGCGCCAGCAGCTCATACCGGGACAGGGGCGAGGGTATGCAGTATTTT.

The chain combines TRBV12-5 with TRBJ1-1, with 7 bases lining up with TRBD1. Trimming took 6 bases from V and 1 from J; bases not matched to a gene: 2. Germline V gene sequence: CDR1 LGHNT, CDR2 FRNRAP. The CDR3 totals 13 residues. The CDR3 coding sequence is TGTGCTAGTGGCTGGGACAGGAACACTGAAGCTTTCTTT. Encoded protein: CASGWDRNTEAFF.

The chain has TRBV14 and TRBJ2-7; TRBD2 matches 8 bases. Germline V gene data show CDR1 as SGHDN and CDR2 as FVKESK. The CDR3 loop spans 14 amino acids. V lost 1 base to trimming and J lost 6 bases; unmatched junction nucleotides: 5. The chain's CDR3 is CASSQGTSFGEQYF. Written as DNA, the CDR3 is TGTGCCAGCAGCCAAGGGACTAGCTTTGGCGAGCAGTACTTC.

The rearrangement uses TRBV7-6 and TRBJ2-3; 7 bases agree with TRBD2. The J segment lost 6 bases and the V segment lost 5 bases, leaving 11 bases of the junction unmatched. The CDR3 has 15 amino acids. The germline CDR1 and CDR2 sequences are SGHVS and FNYEAQ. CDR3 nucleotides: TGTGCCAGCAGCCTCGGGAGGAGGGCTGGGGATACGCAGTATTTT. Translation gives CASSLGRRAGDTQYF.

V usage is TRBV7-2 and J usage is TRBJ2-1, with TRBD2 matching 10 bases. This CDR3 contains 13 residues. Germline-derived CDR1 and CDR2 are SGHTA and FQGNSA. V lost 4 bases to trimming and J lost 16 bases; unmatched junction nucleotides: 10. CDR3 DNA sequence: TGTGCCAGCAGCTCCCGTTATAGCGGGAGGAGCTTCTTC. Amino acid sequence: CASSSRYSGRSFF.

The chain employs TRBV19 and TRBJ2-1; D ambiguous. The CDR3 is made up of 15 amino acids. V was cut by 5 bases and J by 4 bases, with 15 bases left in between. The germline CDR1 and CDR2 sequences are LNHDA and SQIVND (reference sequence). Here the CDR3 reads CASSSEHSAYNEQFF. CDR3 DNA: TGTGCCAGTAGTTCTGAGCACTCCGCGTACAATGAGCAGTTCTTC.

The rearrangement links TRBV30 to TRBJ2-5, with no clear D. The CDR3 spans 11 residues. Trimming cost V 1 base and J 2 bases, with 2 bases left between them. Germline CDR1 reads GTSNPN; CDR2 reads SVGIG (reference sequence). The CDR3 sequence: CAWSAQETQYF. The CDR3 bases are TGTGCCTGGAGTGCACAAGAGACCCAGTACTTC.

The V call is TRBV28, the J call TRBJ1-2, with 8 bases aligning to TRBD1. Trimming took 8 bases from V and 3 from J; bases not matched to a gene: 5. There are 13 residues in the CDR3. Per germline, CDR1 MDHEN and CDR2 SYDVKM. CDR3 region: CASGEDRDYGYTF. The CDR3 DNA follows: TGTGCCAGCGGGGAGGACAGGGACTATGGCTACACCTTC.